These 26 T cell receptor beta chains share one sample of origin, sequenced in a study of T cell changes during pregnancy in multiple sclerosis. Only in-frame clones appear in the TCRdb table, and some are missing; sequencing was by immunoSEQ multiplex PCR. This sample carries tens of thousands of clones, over 85% of them seen once, and the ten largest clones take roughly 0.14%. The source material was CD4+ T cells from peripheral blood mononuclear cells, sampled after pregnancy. These receptors were collected from a female donor with multiple sclerosis, enrolled in a pregnancy study.

The chain is built from TRBV7-2 and TRBJ2-1; 12 bases are a match to TRBD2. The CDR3 sequence is 17 residues long. The trim removed 0 bases at V and 6 bases at J, leaving 6 bases unmatched. CDR1 and CDR2 from the germline V gene are SGHTA and FQGNSA. The CDR3 nucleotides read TGTGCCAGCAGCTTAGCCCCGCTAGCGGGAGGGCCCAATGAGCAGTTCTTC. Translating it yields CASSLAPLAGGPNEQFF.

J is TRBJ2-3 and V is TRBV15; D is possibly TRBD2 (7 bases). Per germline, CDR1 LNHNV and CDR2 YYDKDF (reference sequence). Trimming cost V 5 bases and J 3 bases, with 15 bases left between them. The CDR3 totals 15 residues. The CDR3 reads CATSGTGRGTDTQYF. The DNA of the CDR3 is TGTGCCACCAGCGGCACAGGGAGGGGGACAGATACGCAGTATTTT. Together with reference TRBV15 and TRBJ2-3, the CDR3 gives the full variable domain: DAMVIQNPRYQVTQFGKPVTLSCSQTLNHNVMYWYQQKSSQAPKLLFHYYDKDFNNEADTPDNFQSRRPNTSFCFLDIRSPGLGDTAMYLCATSGTGRGTDTQYFGPGTRLTVL.

V gene TRBV29-1 combines with J gene TRBJ2-5; TRBD1 matches at 7 bases. Germline CDR1 reads SQVTM; CDR2 reads ANQGSEA. V lost 5 bases to trimming and J lost 7 bases; unmatched junction nucleotides: 10. This CDR3 has 13 amino acids. The DNA of the CDR3 is TGCAGCGTTTTAGGGGGCGATTTAGTGACCCAGTACTTC. This translates into CSVLGGDLVTQYF.

The chain employs TRBV5-1 and TRBJ2-7; perhaps TRBD2 as D (6 bases). Trimming left V 0 bases short and J 4 bases short, with 11 bases between. This CDR3 region has 14 residues. Germline V lookup: CDR1 SGHRS, CDR2 YFSETQ. The CDR3, as DNA: TGCGCCAGCAGCTTGGGGGGACTGGAGTACGAGCAGTACTTC. Protein: CASSLGGLEYEQYF.

The V call is TRBV11-2, the J call TRBJ2-5; 9 positions match TRBD1. V shed 5 bases and J 7 bases; nucleotides not matched to a gene: 11. The CDR3 is made up of 15 amino acids. CDR1 is SGHAT and CDR2 is FQNNGV in the germline V gene. In nucleotides, the CDR3 is TGTGCCAGCAGCCAGATTGGGACAGGGTCCGGGACCCAGTACTTC. Translating gives CASSQIGTGSGTQYF.

The gene calls are TRBV28 and TRBJ2-4; TRBD1 might be the D (5 bases). Looked up from germline, CDR1 is MDHEN and CDR2 is SYDVKM. Trimming cost V 3 bases and J 4 bases, with 7 bases left between them. This CDR3 contains 13 residues. The CDR3 DNA reads as TGTGCCAGCAGTTTGGCAGGGAAAAACATTCAGTACTTC. Residues: CASSLAGKNIQYF.

This clone has just one count. The V and J genes are TRBV21-1 and TRBJ1-2; the D segment call TRBD1 is taken from the table without a DNA check. TRBV21-1 is deemed a pseudogene. The CDR3 sequence is 16 residues long. CDR3 bases: TGTGCCAGCAGCAAAGTGTCCCTTCCGGGACACGACCGCTACACCTTC. Its protein product is CASSKVSLPGHDRYTF.

The V gene is TRBV7-2, the J gene TRBJ2-7, with TRBD2 matching over 14 bases. There are 16 residues in the CDR3. Germline V gene sequence: CDR1 SGHTA, CDR2 FQGNSA. With 1 base clipped from V and 4 bases from J, the junction kept 3 bases outside the gene matches. The CDR3 nucleotides are TGTGCCAGCAGCTTAGTAGGGACTAGCGGGGGTTACGAGCAGTACTTC. This codes for CASSLVGTSGGYEQYF.

V gene TRBV28 combines with J gene TRBJ1-1; no firm D call. With 8 bases removed from V and 0 bases from J, the gap between germline ends came to 13 bases. The germline CDR1 and CDR2 sequences are MDHEN and SYDVKM. The CDR3 extends over 14 amino acids. DNA for the CDR3: TGTGCCAGCGATCAAGCGGCCATGAACACTGAAGCTTTCTTT. Translating it yields CASDQAAMNTEAFF.

This clone was found once. V usage is TRBV29-1 and J usage is TRBJ1-1; 7 bases are shared with TRBD1. V trimming: 6 bases; J trimming: 0 bases; junction bases outside the gene matches: 10. CDR3 length: 15 residues. Germline lookup yields CDR1 SQVTM and CDR2 ANQGSEA. The CDR3: CSVVYRGRMNTEAFF. CDR3 sequence (DNA): TGCAGCGTGGTCTACAGGGGCCGGATGAACACTGAAGCTTTCTTT.

The chain combines TRBV6-1 with TRBJ2-5; D is perhaps TRBD2 (6 bases). The CDR3 loop spans 13 amino acids. Trimming removed 5 bases from V and 4 bases from J, with 11 bases in between. Per germline, CDR1 MNHNS and CDR2 SASEGT. The CDR3 sequence: CASSLTRTETQYF. CDR3 coding DNA: TGTGCCAGCAGTCTGACTAGGACAGAGACCCAGTACTTC.

This clone was seen only once. The CDR3 reads CASSPSRTSANIQYF. Written as DNA, the CDR3 is TGTGCCAGCAGCCCCTCAAGGACTAGTGCTAACATTCAGTACTTC. The V gene is TRBV7-8, the J gene TRBJ2-4; the match to TRBD2 covers 7 bases. The trim removed 5 bases at V and 7 bases at J, leaving 11 bases unmatched. CDR1 SGHVS and CDR2 FQNEAQ come from the germline V gene. CDR3 length: 15 residues. Using reference TRBV7-8 and TRBJ2-4 for the parts outside the CDR3, the full variable domain is GAGVSQSPRYKVAKRGQDVALRCDPISGHVSLFWYQQALGQGPEFLTYFQNEAQLDKSGLPSDRFFAERPEGSVSTLKIQRTQQEDSAVYLCASSPSRTSANIQYFGAGTRLSVL.

The V and J genes are TRBV2 and TRBJ2-2, with 12 bases that match TRBD1. Germline trimming cut 6 bases from V and 5 bases from J; bases unmatched to any gene: 13. CDR3 length: 18 residues. Germline V gene data show CDR1 as SNHLY and CDR2 as FYNNEI. For the CDR3, the DNA is TGTGCCAGCAGGCCTAGCTTCGGGACAGGGGGCCGGACCGGGGAGCTGTTTTTT. It yields the protein CASRPSFGTGGRTGELFF.

This clone occurred a few times. The CDR3 bases are TGTGCCAGCAGCCGGACTAGCGGAAACTACGAGCAGTACTTC. Translating it yields CASSRTSGNYEQYF. The chain combines TRBV7-2 with TRBJ2-7; 10 nucleotides agree with TRBD2. The junction had 4 bases not matched to a gene; V was cut back by 5 bases and J by 3 bases. The germline V gene has CDR1 SGHTA and CDR2 FQGNSA. This CDR3 is 14 amino acids long. Full variable domain (outside the CDR3, taken from reference TRBV7-2 and TRBJ2-7): GAGVSQSPSNKVTEKGKDVELRCDPISGHTALYWYRQSLGQGLEFLIYFQGNSAPDKSGLPSDRFSAERTGGSVSTLTIQRTQQEDSAVYLCASSRTSGNYEQYFGPGTRLTVT.

The J gene is TRBJ1-5, the V gene TRBV19; D is perhaps TRBD1 (5 bases). CDR3 length equals 15 residues. With 8 bases removed from V and 3 bases from J, the gap between germline ends came to 17 bases. Germline values: CDR1 LNHDA, CDR2 SQIVND (reference sequence). The CDR3 spells CASRQGRLSNQPQHF. The CDR3 DNA follows: TGTGCCAGTCGGCAGGGAAGGCTTTCCAATCAGCCCCAGCATTTT. Combining the CDR3 with reference TRBV19 and TRBJ1-5 gives the whole variable domain DGGITQSPKYLFRKEGQNVTLSCEQNLNHDAMYWYRQDPGQGLRLIYYSQIVNDFQKGDIAEGYSVSREKKESFPLTVTSAQKNPTAFYLCASRQGRLSNQPQHFGDGTRLSIL.

This clone was recorded only once. V usage is TRBV9 and J usage is TRBJ2-1; 7 nucleotides agree with TRBD2. CDR1 and CDR2 from the germline V gene are SGDLS and YYNGEE. This CDR3 is built from 17 residues. Losses at the gene ends were 2 bases for V and 4 bases for J; bases not matched to a gene: 12. The CDR3 sequence: CASSVRDRDYTYNEQFF. In nucleotides, the CDR3 is TGTGCCAGCAGCGTCCGCGACCGGGACTATACATACAATGAGCAGTTCTTC.

V gene TRBV5-1 combines with J gene TRBJ2-1; perhaps TRBD2 as D (5 bases). The CDR3 is 15 residues long. V dropped 0 bases and J dropped 8 bases, with 15 bases sitting between them. CDR1 SGHRS and CDR2 YFSETQ come from the germline V gene. As DNA, the CDR3 is TGCGCCAGCAGCTTGGCGGTACCCCGCGGGCATGAGCAGTTCTTC. Its protein is CASSLAVPRGHEQFF.

The chain joins TRBV5-6 to TRBJ2-5, with 7 bases lining up with TRBD1. Unmatched junction bases numbered 5, after V lost 1 base and J lost 2 bases. CDR3 length: 15 residues. CDR1 is SGHDT and CDR2 is YYEEEE in the germline V gene. Here the CDR3 DNA reads TGTGCCAGCAGCTTGTATGACAGGGCACAAGAGACCCAGTACTTC. Amino acids: CASSLYDRAQETQYF.

V gene TRBV7-2 combines with J gene TRBJ1-1, with a tentative D call TRBD1 (5 bases). Germline V gives CDR1 SGHTA, CDR2 FQGNSA. V lost 5 bases and J 4 bases, leaving 11 bases between the germline ends. The CDR3 covers 13 residues. Here the CDR3 DNA reads TGTGCCAGCAGCCTTAGCGGGGGCACTGAAGCTTTCTTT. It translates to CASSLSGGTEAFF.

The chain recombines TRBV28 with TRBJ1-4; 7 bases agree with TRBD1. Germline trimming cut 6 bases from V and 8 bases from J; bases unmatched to any gene: 9. The CDR3 consists of 14 residues. CDR1 and CDR2 from the germline V gene are MDHEN and SYDVKM. The CDR3 reads CASRPQGPEEKLFF. CDR3 nucleotides: TGTGCCAGCAGACCACAGGGGCCTGAGGAAAAACTGTTTTTT.

The chain is built from TRBV7-9 and TRBJ2-7; 8 nucleotides line up with TRBD1. The CDR3 totals 15 residues. Trimming at V came to 8 bases and at J to 1 base, leaving 10 bases not matched to a gene. CDR1 SEHNR and CDR2 FQNEAQ come from the germline V gene (reference sequence). As DNA, the CDR3 is TGTGCCAGCCGTCTCCAGGGGGCTTCATCCTACGAGCAGTACTTC. Its translation: CASRLQGASSYEQYF.

The chain combines TRBV4-1 with TRBJ2-7; a possible D gene is TRBD1 (6 bases). This CDR3 is 13 amino acids long. Germline loops: CDR1 MGHRA, CDR2 YSYEKL. The V end lost 0 bases, the J end lost 13 bases, and 16 bases lay between the germline ends. The CDR3, as DNA: TGCGCCAGCAGCCAAGATTCAGGGACACTGCAATACTTC. Encoded protein: CASSQDSGTLQYF.

CDR3 amino acids: CASSSSPMPSPGGSYEQYF. The DNA of the CDR3 is TGTGCCAGCAGCTCTAGCCCCATGCCGTCCCCGGGAGGTTCCTACGAGCAGTACTTC. The chain links TRBV7-8 to TRBJ2-7; 7 nucleotides agree with TRBD2. The length of the CDR3 is 19 residues. V trimming: 4 bases; J trimming: 1 base; junction bases outside the gene matches: 19. Germline V CDR1 and CDR2: SGHVS, FQNEAQ. Drawing the rest from reference TRBV7-8 and TRBJ2-7, the complete variable domain is GAGVSQSPRYKVAKRGQDVALRCDPISGHVSLFWYQQALGQGPEFLTYFQNEAQLDKSGLPSDRFFAERPEGSVSTLKIQRTQQEDSAVYLCASSSSPMPSPGGSYEQYFGPGTRLTVT.

This chain uses TRBV27 with TRBJ2-6; a possible D gene is TRBD1 (5 bases). Germline CDR1 is MNHEY and CDR2 is SMNVEV (reference sequence). V was pared by 6 bases and J by 0 bases, with 21 bases between. The CDR3 extends over 19 amino acids. In nucleotides, the CDR3 is TGTGCCAGCAGAACCTATCTAGGGGTCCAGAGCTCTGGGGCCAACGTCCTGACTTTC. Residues: CASRTYLGVQSSGANVLTF.

On this clone itself: A read error may account for a junction end that differs from germline. V is TRBV7-7 and J is TRBJ2-7; 12 positions agree with TRBD2. CDR1 and CDR2 from the germline V gene are SSHAT and FNYEAQ (reference sequence). The CDR3 sequence is 15 residues long. CDR3 bases: TGTGCTAGCAGCTTAGGACTAGCGGGAAGATACGAGCAGTACTTC. Protein product: CASSLGLAGRYEQYF. The complete variable domain, with remaining parts taken from reference TRBV7-7 and TRBJ2-7, reads GAGVSQSPRYKVTKRGQDVTLRCDPISSHATLYWYQQALGQGPEFLTYFNYEAQPDKSGLPSDRFSAERPEGSISTLTIQRTEQRDSAMYRCASSLGLAGRYEQYFGPGTRLTVT.

V gene TRBV30 combines with J gene TRBJ2-7, with D maybe TRBD2 (6 bases). Germline CDR1 GTSNPN, CDR2 SVGIG (reference sequence). The CDR3 has 14 residues. The germline V and J ends were trimmed by 0 bases and 4 bases, with 13 bases remaining between them. The CDR3 loop reads CAWSVHGSKYEQYF. The DNA for the CDR3 is TGTGCCTGGAGTGTACACGGGAGCAAGTACGAGCAGTACTTC. Combining the CDR3 with reference TRBV30 and TRBJ2-7 gives the whole variable domain SQTIHQWPATLVQPVGSPLSLECTVEGTSNPNLYWYRQAAGRGLQLLFYSVGIGQISSEVPQNLSASRPQDRQFILSSKKLLLSDSGFYLCAWSVHGSKYEQYFGPGTRLTVT.